Reported below is one T cell receptor (beta chain). Its antigen is currently unknown. The sample is drawn from a study of circulating and synovial CD4+ cells in juvenile arthritis. Study-wide results and caveats: Shared-clonotype fractions with synovium likely underestimate full repertoire overlap.

TCRdb keeps only in-frame clones here, not all; method: immunoSEQ multiplex PCR. This table holds roughly 33,000 clones, roughly 96% found once. Patients with active juvenile idiopathic arthritis donated these samples. The CDR3 is 19 amino acids. V was pared by 4 bases and J by 0 bases, with 22 bases between. Germline lookup yields CDR1 MGHRA and CDR2 YSYEKL. Source material: CD4+ T cells from blood. V usage is TRBV4-1 and J usage is TRBJ1-3, with D possibly matching TRBD1 (6 bases). The TCR sequence derives from a human donor with juvenile idiopathic arthritis. The CDR3 region is CASSPNGNPGHISGNTIYF. CDR3 bases: TGCGCCAGCAGCCCTAATGGAAATCCGGGACACATCTCTGGAAACACCATATATTTT.